This is a list of T cell receptor beta chains from one sample in a study of cytomegalovirus exposure and HLA in healthy donors. The table came from immunoSEQ multiplex PCR; TCRdb's copy has only in-frame clones and leaves some out. This sample yields 160,000 or so clones, of which approximately 80% are seen a single time; around 1.9% belongs to the top ten. The material sequenced was PBMCs. The receptors shown here come from a man in his late teens or twenties in good health and CMV-seronegative. CDR3s include the opening cysteine and the closing phenylalanine or tryptophan. D genes are given only for firm matches. The size entry is marked missing in some rows and otherwise reads once, few, many or a size class.

V: TRBV6-4; length: 15; J: TRBJ2-1; size: NA; D: TRBD2; CDR3: CASSPVAGGPYEQFF; DNA: TGTGCCAGCAGTCCCGTAGCGGGGGGGCCTTATGAGCAGTTCTTC
V: TRBV5-1; length: 16; J: TRBJ2-3; size: NA; D: NA; CDR3: CASSLGTTLYTDTQYF; DNA: TGCGCCAGCAGCTTGGGCACTACATTGTACACAGATACGCAGTATTTT
V: TRBV5-6; length: 14; J: TRBJ2-7; size: once; D: TRBD1; CDR3: CASSGDRGRYEQYF; DNA: TGTGCCAGCAGCGGGGACAGGGGACGGTACGAGCAGTACTTC
V: TRBV9; length: 17; J: TRBJ1-2; size: NA; D: TRBD1; CDR3: CASSAEDRGRPLYGYTF; DNA: TGTGCCAGCAGCGCGGAGGACAGGGGGCGCCCCCTCTATGGCTACACCTTC
V: TRBV5-6; length: 14; J: TRBJ1-1; size: once; D: TRBD1; CDR3: CASSLGTGGTEAFF; DNA: TGTGCCAGCAGCTTGGGGACAGGGGGGACTGAAGCTTTCTTT
V: TRBV19; length: 14; J: TRBJ2-7; size: NA; D: NA; CDR3: CASSMVGGNDEQYF; DNA: TGTGCCAGTAGTATGGTTGGGGGGAACGACGAGCAGTACTTC
V: TRBV7-6; length: 15; J: TRBJ2-1; size: NA; D: NA; CDR3: CASSPPGVRYNEQFF; DNA: TGTGCCAGCAGTCCACCGGGAGTTCGGTACAATGAGCAGTTCTTC
V: TRBV10-3; length: 15; J: TRBJ1-6; size: NA; D: NA; CDR3: CATCPLGEYNSPFHF; DNA: TGTGCCACCTGTCCTCTCGGGGAGTATAATTCACCCTTCCACTTT
V: TRBV6-6; length: 13; J: TRBJ2-7; size: NA; D: NA; CDR3: CASSAPGEYEQYF; DNA: TGTGCCAGCAGTGCCCCCGGGGAATACGAGCAGTACTTC
V: TRBV28; length: 19; J: TRBJ1-1; size: NA; D: NA; CDR3: CASRLTTVIKQGMNTEAFF; DNA: TGTGCCAGCCGGTTAACGACGGTCATCAAACAGGGAATGAACACTGAAGCTTTCTTT
V: TRBV27; length: 16; J: TRBJ2-5; size: few; D: TRBD2; CDR3: CASSSLRTSPGETQYF; DNA: TGTGCCAGCAGTTCCCTACGGACTAGCCCCGGGGAGACCCAGTACTTC
V: TRBV7-9; length: 16; J: TRBJ2-7; size: NA; D: NA; CDR3: CASSQEVRDHTGEQYF; DNA: TGTGCCAGCAGTCAGGAGGTACGGGATCATACGGGGGAGCAGTACTTC
V: TRBV9; length: 15; J: TRBJ1-5; size: NA; D: NA; CDR3: CASTALGEGNQPQHF; DNA: TGTGCCAGCACCGCTTTGGGGGAGGGCAATCAGCCCCAGCATTTT
V: TRBV9; length: 13; J: TRBJ2-1; size: NA; D: NA; CDR3: CASSVGGVNEQFF; DNA: TGTGCCAGCAGCGTAGGGGGGGTGAATGAGCAGTTCTTC
V: TRBV27; length: 15; J: TRBJ2-7; size: NA; D: TRBD2; CDR3: CASSPQPSGAYEQYF; DNA: TGTGCCAGCAGTCCCCAGCCTAGCGGAGCCTACGAGCAGTACTTC
V: TRBV2; length: 15; J: TRBJ2-7; size: NA; D: TRBD1; CDR3: CASSEDRVISYEQYF; DNA: TGTGCCAGCAGTGAGGACAGGGTAATCTCCTACGAGCAGTACTTC
V: TRBV11-3; length: 15; J: TRBJ2-2; size: once; D: TRBD1; CDR3: CASSRTGVDTGELFF; DNA: TGTGCCAGCAGCCGGACAGGGGTGGACACCGGGGAGCTGTTTTTT
V: TRBV7-9; length: 15; J: TRBJ2-3; size: NA; D: TRBD1; CDR3: CASSFTQGATDTQYF; DNA: TGTGCCAGCAGCTTCACCCAGGGGGCCACAGATACGCAGTATTTT
V: TRBV11-1; length: 15; J: TRBJ2-3; size: NA; D: TRBD1; CDR3: CASSFGTGVADTQYF; DNA: TGTGCCAGCAGCTTTGGGACAGGGGTCGCAGATACGCAGTATTTT
V: TRBV30; length: 14; J: TRBJ2-7; size: NA; D: TRBD2; CDR3: CAWSRGGLTYEQYF; DNA: TGTGCCTGGAGTCGGGGGGGCCTCACCTACGAGCAGTACTTC
V: TRBV19; length: 16; J: TRBJ1-5; size: NA; D: NA; CDR3: CASSTPQGRSNQPQHF; DNA: TGTGCCAGTAGTACTCCACAGGGCCGCAGCAATCAGCCCCAGCATTTT
V: TRBV20-1; length: 11; J: TRBJ2-7; size: once; D: NA; CDR3: CSAQDTYEQYF; DNA: TGCAGTGCTCAGGATACCTACGAGCAGTACTTC
V: TRBV5-6; length: 12; J: TRBJ2-7; size: NA; D: NA; CDR3: CASSLGGYEQYF; DNA: TGTGCCAGCAGCTTGGGAGGGTACGAGCAGTACTTC
V: TRBV28; length: 13; J: TRBJ2-1; size: few; D: NA; CDR3: CASSFRLPGEQFF; DNA: TGTGCCAGCAGCTTTCGCCTCCCGGGGGAGCAGTTCTTC
V: TRBV7-9; length: 14; J: TRBJ1-1; size: NA; D: NA; CDR3: CASSLGQGNTEAFF; DNA: TGTGCCAGCAGCTTAGGTCAGGGGAACACTGAAGCTTTCTTT
V: TRBV27; length: 17; J: TRBJ1-5; size: few; D: TRBD1; CDR3: CASSPGTVSAMGQPQHF; DNA: TGTGCCAGCAGTCCCGGGACAGTATCGGCAATGGGTCAGCCCCAGCATTTT
V: TRBV12-5; length: 16; J: TRBJ2-2; size: few; D: NA; CDR3: CASGLRLVTNTGELFF; DNA: TGTGCTAGTGGTTTGCGACTAGTAACGAACACCGGGGAGCTGTTTTTT
V: TRBV5-6; length: 13; J: TRBJ2-7; size: once; D: TRBD1; CDR3: CASSFRQGYEQYF; DNA: TGTGCCAGCAGCTTCCGACAGGGCTACGAGCAGTACTTC
V: TRBV7-2; length: 14; J: TRBJ2-7; size: NA; D: NA; CDR3: CASSSNQGHYEQYF; DNA: TGTGCCAGCAGCTCAAACCAGGGTCACTACGAGCAGTACTTC
V: TRBV5-8; length: 16; J: TRBJ2-1; size: few; D: NA; CDR3: CASSLLQRSLRDEQFF; DNA: TGTGCCAGCAGCTTATTGCAGCGGAGCCTTAGGGATGAGCAGTTCTTC
V: TRBV18; length: 16; J: TRBJ2-7; size: NA; D: NA; CDR3: CASSEGRPDLTYEQYF; DNA: TGTGCCAGCTCGGAGGGCCGACCGGATTTGACCTACGAGCAGTACTTC
V: TRBV5-4; length: 16; J: TRBJ2-5; size: NA; D: TRBD2; CDR3: CASSSGSGRVQETQYF; DNA: TGTGCCAGCAGCTCGGGAAGCGGGAGAGTTCAAGAGACCCAGTACTTC
V: TRBV28; length: 14; J: TRBJ2-5; size: NA; D: TRBD1; CDR3: CASSPGQGWETQYF; DNA: TGTGCCAGCAGTCCAGGACAGGGATGGGAGACCCAGTACTTC
V: TRBV6-6; length: 14; J: TRBJ2-2; size: NA; D: TRBD1; CDR3: CASAGTDLTGELFF; DNA: TGTGCCAGCGCCGGGACAGACCTCACCGGGGAGCTGTTTTTT
V: TRBV5-4; length: 14; J: TRBJ2-7; size: NA; D: TRBD1; CDR3: CASSQDRGFHEQYF; DNA: TGTGCCAGCAGCCAGGACAGGGGGTTCCACGAGCAGTACTTC
V: TRBV29-1; length: 11; J: TRBJ1-3; size: NA; D: NA; CDR3: CSVGSGNTIYF; DNA: TGCAGCGTCGGGTCTGGAAACACCATATATTTT
V: TRBV7-9; length: 18; J: TRBJ1-2; size: few; D: TRBD1; CDR3: CASSHSLVPGQGASGYTF; DNA: TGTGCCAGCAGCCATAGCCTAGTTCCGGGACAGGGGGCGAGTGGCTACACCTTC
V: TRBV28; length: 15; J: TRBJ2-7; size: NA; D: TRBD1; CDR3: CASSPVGQVRVEQYF; DNA: TGTGCCAGCAGCCCCGTGGGACAGGTGAGAGTCGAGCAGTACTTC
V: TRBV10-3; length: 17; J: TRBJ1-1; size: NA; D: TRBD1; CDR3: CALQTGGCGHLNTEAFF; DNA: TGTGCCTTGCAGACAGGGGGCTGTGGACACCTGAACACTGAAGCTTTCTTT
V: TRBV11-1; length: 16; J: TRBJ2-3; size: NA; D: TRBD2; CDR3: CASSLDGGSRLDTQYF; DNA: TGTGCCAGCAGCTTAGATGGCGGGAGTCGCTTGGATACGCAGTATTTT
V: TRBV7-2; length: 15; J: TRBJ1-2; size: NA; D: NA; CDR3: CASSPIGGVRDGYTF; DNA: TGTGCCAGCAGCCCCATAGGGGGGGTTCGAGACGGCTACACCTTC
V: TRBV7-2; length: 15; J: TRBJ2-1; size: NA; D: TRBD1; CDR3: CASSLAGQVYNEQFF; DNA: TGTGCCAGCAGCTTAGCGGGACAGGTTTACAATGAGCAGTTCTTC
V: TRBV5-4; length: 17; J: TRBJ2-2; size: NA; D: TRBD1; CDR3: CASSLRYGTGGTGELFF; DNA: TGTGCCAGCAGCCTACGGTACGGGACAGGGGGCACCGGGGAGCTGTTTTTT
V: TRBV27; length: 14; J: TRBJ2-1; size: NA; D: TRBD2; CDR3: CASSLTSGDNEQFF; DNA: TGTGCCAGCAGTCTCACTAGCGGAGACAATGAGCAGTTCTTC
V: TRBV4-1; length: 18; J: TRBJ1-6; size: few; D: NA; CDR3: CASSQEVGGPSYNSPLHF; DNA: TGCGCCAGCAGCCAAGAAGTGGGGGGGCCCTCCTATAATTCACCCCTCCACTTT
V: TRBV6-1; length: 16; J: TRBJ2-1; size: NA; D: TRBD2; CDR3: CASSEAAGGGSNEQFF; DNA: TGTGCCAGCAGTGAAGCGGCTGGCGGGGGGTCGAATGAGCAGTTCTTC
V: TRBV5-1; length: 15; J: TRBJ2-5; size: NA; D: NA; CDR3: CASSLDLRVQETQYF; DNA: TGCGCCAGCAGCTTGGATCTGCGGGTACAAGAGACCCAGTACTTC
V: TRBV7-2; length: 14; J: TRBJ1-2; size: NA; D: NA; CDR3: CASSLRQASYGYTF; DNA: TGTGCCAGCAGCTTACGACAGGCCAGCTATGGCTACACCTTC
V: TRBV28; length: 18; J: TRBJ1-5; size: few; D: TRBD1; CDR3: CASNYPPSTGASNQPQHF; DNA: TGTGCCAGCAACTATCCCCCATCGACAGGGGCCTCCAATCAGCCCCAGCATTTT
V: TRBV19; length: 15; J: TRBJ2-7; size: NA; D: NA; CDR3: CASSGGLNSPYEQYF; DNA: TGTGCCAGTAGCGGAGGCCTTAACTCCCCCTACGAGCAGTACTTC
V: TRBV5-5; length: 17; J: TRBJ2-2; size: NA; D: TRBD1; CDR3: CASSLQDRGSPTGELFF; DNA: TGTGCCAGCAGCCTCCAGGACAGGGGATCTCCTACCGGGGAGCTGTTTTTT
V: TRBV7-6; length: 14; J: TRBJ2-7; size: NA; D: NA; CDR3: CASSLDAGRGEQYF; DNA: TGTGCCAGCAGCTTAGACGCAGGGCGCGGCGAGCAGTACTTC
V: TRBV7-8; length: 15; J: TRBJ1-1; size: NA; D: NA; CDR3: CASSPARGSHTEAFF; DNA: TGTGCCAGCAGCCCCGCCCGAGGCAGTCACACTGAAGCTTTCTTT
V: TRBV7-9; length: 14; J: TRBJ1-2; size: NA; D: NA; CDR3: CASSLNLRSYGYTF; DNA: TGTGCCAGCAGCTTAAACTTGAGGTCCTATGGCTACACCTTC
V: TRBV28; length: 13; J: TRBJ2-1; size: NA; D: TRBD2; CDR3: CASRGLAAEARFF; DNA: TGTGCCAGCAGGGGCCTAGCGGCAGAGGCACGGTTCTTC
V: TRBV7-9; length: 13; J: TRBJ1-2; size: few; D: TRBD1; CDR3: CASSWDSNYGYTF; DNA: TGTGCCAGCAGCTGGGACAGCAACTATGGCTACACCTTC